This is a list of T cell receptor beta chains from one sample in a study of control samples from healthy donors and cancer patients. The repertoire was sequenced with immunoSEQ multiplex PCR; TCRdb's copy has only in-frame clones and lacks some. Altogether approximately 160,000 clones are present, more than 85% being singletons, with the ten largest covering about 2.1%. Sequencing used blood. The receptors here all came from a woman in her 40s in good health. Both conserved end residues are part of each CDR3. Fields, in order: J gene, V gene, D gene, clone size, CDR3 DNA, CDR3 protein. D genes are given only for firm matches. Clone size is shown for a subset of rows, as once, few, many or a class of expanded clone.

TRBJ2-7 | TRBV7-9 | TRBD2 | . | TGTGCCAGCAACCAACTGGGTACTAGCGACTTAGGCGAGCAGTACTTC | CASNQLGTSDLGEQYF
TRBJ2-1 | TRBV6-2/TRBV6-3 | . | once | TGTGCCAGCAGTCAACTCGGTACTGGGTGGGACCCGCAGTTCTTC | CASSQLGTGWDPQFF
TRBJ2-3 | TRBV7-6 | TRBD1 | . | TGTGCCAGCAGCCTAGGGGGCCATAGCACAGATACGCAGTATTTT | CASSLGGHSTDTQYF
TRBJ2-6 | TRBV4-1 | TRBD1 | . | TGCGCCAGCACGAGGGACAGGGGGCCTTATGACCCTGGGGCCAACGTCCTGACTTTC | CASTRDRGPYDPGANVLTF
TRBJ2-5 | TRBV4-1 | . | . | TGCGCCAGCAGCCAGGGGGACCAAGAGACCCAGTACTTC | CASSQGDQETQYF
TRBJ2-1 | TRBV19 | . | . | TGTGCCAGTAGAGGACTGACATCAAGCTCCTACAATGAGCAGTTCTTC | CASRGLTSSSYNEQFF
TRBJ1-2 | TRBV20-1 | TRBD1 | . | TGCAGTGGCACCGGGACAGGTGGCTACACCTTC | CSGTGTGGYTF
TRBJ1-2 | TRBV6-1 | . | few | TGTGCCAGCAGTGACGGTGGCAGGGAATATGGCTACACCTTC | CASSDGGREYGYTF
TRBJ2-5 | TRBV2 | . | . | TGTGCCAGCAGCCCCCGGACAGATCAAGAGACCCAGTACTTC | CASSPRTDQETQYF
TRBJ2-1 | TRBV3-1/TRBV3-2 | . | once | TGTGCCAGCAGCCAAGATACGGGGTTCTATGGCGAGCAGTTCTTC | CASSQDTGFYGEQFF
TRBJ1-2 | TRBV4-2 | TRBD1 | . | TGTGCCAGCAGCCAAGATGGGGCAGGGGGCCCCCTCTCTAACTATGGCTACACCTTC | CASSQDGAGGPLSNYGYTF
TRBJ2-5 | TRBV11-2 | . | . | TGTGCCAGCAGCTTAGGAGAGACCCAGTACTTC | CASSLGETQYF
TRBJ1-1 | TRBV19 | . | once | TGTGCCAGTAGTATAGATCTATGGACGGCCGAGGCTTTCTTT | CASSIDLWTAEAFF
TRBJ1-1 | TRBV5-1 | . | . | TGCGCCAGCAGCCAAAAGGACAGATACAACACTGAAGCTTTCTTT | CASSQKDRYNTEAFF
TRBJ2-7 | TRBV29-1 | . | . | TGCAGCGTGCTCCACACCCGAGGGCCCTACGAGCAGTACTTC | CSVLHTRGPYEQYF
TRBJ2-7 | TRBV2 | . | . | TGTGCCAGCAGCCTCCACGCTGTCGGCGGCAGTCCCTACGAGCAGTACTTC | CASSLHAVGGSPYEQYF
TRBJ2-5 | TRBV20-1 | . | . | TGCAGTGCTAGTAGGGGAGACCAACTAGAGACCCAGTACTTC | CSASRGDQLETQYF
TRBJ2-1 | TRBV4-2 | . | . | TGTGCCAGCAGCCAAGATTCGGGCGCATCCTACAATGAGCAGTTCTTC | CASSQDSGASYNEQFF
TRBJ1-2 | TRBV19 | TRBD1 | once | TGTGCCAGTAGTAGCACGCAGGGGGCTGGTGGCTACACCTTC | CASSSTQGAGGYTF
TRBJ1-5 | TRBV6-5 | . | . | TGTGCCAGCAGTTCTGGGAGTTCGGGCAATCAGCCCCAGCATTTT | CASSSGSSGNQPQHF
TRBJ2-4 | TRBV6-4 | . | once | TGTGCCAGCTCCCCCTTCGGGCTTAGCATCAAGGGGGTAGCCAAAAACATTCAGTACTTC | CASSPFGLSIKGVAKNIQYF
TRBJ1-1 | TRBV29-1 | TRBD1 | . | TGCAGCGTTGCGGGACAGGGGACTGAAGCTTTCTTT | CSVAGQGTEAFF
TRBJ2-6 | TRBV7-2 | . | . | TGTGCCAGCAGCATTTCGGGACCCACGGCGTCGAGGGCCAACGTCCTGACTTTC | CASSISGPTASRANVLTF
TRBJ2-7 | TRBV12-3/TRBV12-4 | TRBD2 | . | TGTGCCAGCAGTTGGACTAGCGGGGGGGCCTACTTC | CASSWTSGGAYF
TRBJ1-5 | TRBV2 | . | . | TGTGCCAGCAGTATGGAGGGGCTTGGCAATCAGCCCCAGCATTTT | CASSMEGLGNQPQHF
TRBJ2-3 | TRBV19 | . | once | TGTGCCAGTAGTCCGCTGGGCCCTTGGGATACGCAGTATTTT | CASSPLGPWDTQYF
TRBJ2-1 | TRBV6-5 | TRBD1 | . | TGTGCCAGCAGCGAGGTTGGACAGGGCAGGGATGAGCAGTTCTTC | CASSEVGQGRDEQFF
TRBJ2-7 | TRBV5-4 | TRBD1 | . | TGTGCCAGCAGCCCAATGGACAGGACCTACGAGCAGTACTTC | CASSPMDRTYEQYF
TRBJ2-5 | TRBV5-1 | . | . | TGCGCCAGCAGCCCGGAACCCATTGGCCGCGGCGAAGAGACCCAGTACTTC | CASSPEPIGRGEETQYF
TRBJ2-7 | TRBV10-2 | TRBD1 | . | TGCGCCAGCACCGGGGACAGCTACGAGCAGTACTTC | CASTGDSYEQYF
TRBJ1-3 | TRBV5-6 | TRBD1 | . | TGTGCCAGCAGCTGGACAGGGAGAGGAAACACCATATATTTT | CASSWTGRGNTIYF
TRBJ2-3 | TRBV2 | TRBD2 | . | TGTGCCAGCAGTGGTAGCGGGGGGCTGGATACGCAGTATTTT | CASSGSGGLDTQYF
TRBJ1-5 | TRBV15 | . | . | TGTGCCACCAGCCTACAGGCTCTTAGCAATCAGCCCCAGCATTTT | CATSLQALSNQPQHF
TRBJ1-4 | TRBV5-1 | . | . | TGCGCCAGCAGCTTGGTGGGTGCGAATGAAAAACTGTTTTTT | CASSLVGANEKLFF
TRBJ1-3 | TRBV27 | . | . | TGTGCCAGCAGTTTATCCAGCTCTGGAAACACCATATATTTT | CASSLSSSGNTIYF
TRBJ2-7 | TRBV2 | TRBD1 | . | TGTGCCAGCACCCCCGAAGGGACAGGGACGTACGAGCAGTACTTC | CASTPEGTGTYEQYF
TRBJ1-2 | TRBV5-5 | . | . | TGTGCCAGCAGCTTGGTCCCAGGGGAGAATTACTATGGCTACACCTTC | CASSLVPGENYYGYTF